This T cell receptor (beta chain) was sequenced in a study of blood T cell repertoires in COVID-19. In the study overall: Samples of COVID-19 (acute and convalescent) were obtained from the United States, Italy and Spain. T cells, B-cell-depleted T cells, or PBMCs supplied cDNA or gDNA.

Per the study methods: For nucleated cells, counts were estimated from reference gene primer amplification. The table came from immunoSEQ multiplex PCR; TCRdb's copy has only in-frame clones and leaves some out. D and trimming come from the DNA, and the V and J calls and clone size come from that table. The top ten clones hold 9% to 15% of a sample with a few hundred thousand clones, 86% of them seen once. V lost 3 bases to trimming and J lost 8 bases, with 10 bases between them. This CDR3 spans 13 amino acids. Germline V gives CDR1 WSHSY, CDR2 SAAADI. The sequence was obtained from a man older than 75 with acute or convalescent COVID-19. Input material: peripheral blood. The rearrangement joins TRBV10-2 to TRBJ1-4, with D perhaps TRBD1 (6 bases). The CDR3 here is CASSEKGTEKLFF. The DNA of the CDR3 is TGCGCCAGCAGTGAAAAGGGGACAGAAAAACTGTTTTTT.